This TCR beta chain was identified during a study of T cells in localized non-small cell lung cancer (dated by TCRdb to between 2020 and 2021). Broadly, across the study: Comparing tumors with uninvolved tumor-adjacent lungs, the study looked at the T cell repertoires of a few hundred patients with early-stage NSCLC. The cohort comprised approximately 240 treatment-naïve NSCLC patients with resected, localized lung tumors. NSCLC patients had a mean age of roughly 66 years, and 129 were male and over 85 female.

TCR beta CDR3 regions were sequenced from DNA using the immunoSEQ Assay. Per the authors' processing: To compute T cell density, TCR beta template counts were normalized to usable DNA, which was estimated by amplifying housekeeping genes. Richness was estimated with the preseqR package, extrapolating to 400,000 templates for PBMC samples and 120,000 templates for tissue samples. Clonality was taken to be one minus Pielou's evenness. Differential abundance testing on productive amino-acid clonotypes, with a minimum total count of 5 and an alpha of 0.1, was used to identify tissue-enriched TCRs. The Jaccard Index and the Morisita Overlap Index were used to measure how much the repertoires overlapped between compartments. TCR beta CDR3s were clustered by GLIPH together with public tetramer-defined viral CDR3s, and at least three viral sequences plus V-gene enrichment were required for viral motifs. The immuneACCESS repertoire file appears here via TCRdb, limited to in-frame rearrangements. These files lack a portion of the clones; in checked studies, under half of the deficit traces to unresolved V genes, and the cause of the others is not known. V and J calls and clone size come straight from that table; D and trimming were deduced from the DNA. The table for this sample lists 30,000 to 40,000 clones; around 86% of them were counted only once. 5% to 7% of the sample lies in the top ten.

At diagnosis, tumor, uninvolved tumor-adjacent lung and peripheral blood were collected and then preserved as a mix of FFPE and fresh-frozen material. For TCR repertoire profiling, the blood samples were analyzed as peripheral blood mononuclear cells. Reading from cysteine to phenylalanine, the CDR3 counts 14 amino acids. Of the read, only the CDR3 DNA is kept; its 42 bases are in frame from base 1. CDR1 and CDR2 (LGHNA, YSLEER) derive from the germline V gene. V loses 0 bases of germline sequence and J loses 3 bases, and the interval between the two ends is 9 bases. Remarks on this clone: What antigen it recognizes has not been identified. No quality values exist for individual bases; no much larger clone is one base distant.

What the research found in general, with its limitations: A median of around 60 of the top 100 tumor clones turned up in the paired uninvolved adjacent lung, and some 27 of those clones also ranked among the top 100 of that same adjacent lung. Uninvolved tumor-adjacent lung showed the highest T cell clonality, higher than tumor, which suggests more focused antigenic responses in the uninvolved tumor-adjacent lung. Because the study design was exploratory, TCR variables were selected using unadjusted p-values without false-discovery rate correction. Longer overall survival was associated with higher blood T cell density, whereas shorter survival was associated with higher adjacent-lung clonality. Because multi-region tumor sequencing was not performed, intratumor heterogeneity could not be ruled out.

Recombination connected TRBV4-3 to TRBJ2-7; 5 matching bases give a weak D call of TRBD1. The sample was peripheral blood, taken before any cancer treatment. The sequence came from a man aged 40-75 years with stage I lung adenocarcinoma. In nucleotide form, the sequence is TGCGCCAGCAGCCAAGATAGGGGCAGCTACGAGCAGTACTTC. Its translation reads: CASSQDRGSYEQYF.